The sequence of this T cell receptor beta chain was determined in a study of a mutant IDH1 vaccine in newly diagnosed glioma. Across the whole study: Standard pretreatment was either radiotherapy, temozolomide, or, for most, radiochemotherapy with temozolomide. Notes on the study in general: It was approximately 93% of patients that developed vaccine-induced immune responses.

The length of the CDR3 is 16 residues. The germline gives CDR1 SGHRS, CDR2 YFSETQ. The germline V and J ends were trimmed by 1 base and 0 bases, with 13 bases remaining between them. As concerns this clone: Its target is unknown.

Time point given: week 5, during vaccination. Each dose delivered 300 ug of mutant IDH1 20-mer peptide subcutaneously with imiquimod. The donors had new WHO grade 3 or 4 astrocytomas; these were IDH1-mutant and ATRX-lost. Clones were read by immunoSEQ multiplex PCR, and TCRdb kept only the in-frame ones, dropping some. The repertoire holds approximately 11,000 clones, with around 90% as singletons. This chain uses TRBV5-1 with TRBJ1-1; TRBD1 is a possible D gene (6 bases). The sequencing used PBMCs, collected from a glioma patient whose treatment included an IDH1 peptide vaccine. The source is a woman between 40 and 55 years old with glioma. Some clones in this sample may be carry-over from other donors' samples. This CDR3 is CASSLSPDSMNTEAFF. As DNA, the CDR3 is TGCGCCAGCAGCTTGTCCCCGGACAGTATGAACACTGAAGCTTTCTTT.